The 29 T cell receptor beta chains below come from one sample, sequenced in a study of shared clonotypes between healthy human individuals. Libraries were prepared by immunoSEQ multiplex PCR; TCRdb keeps only in-frame clonotypes and omits some of them. The table records 1.5 million to 2.5 million clones, approximately 94% of them present only once. The naive CD8 population came from CD45RO-negative cells selected for CCR7, without terminally differentiated effector memory CD45RA+ cells. Sequenced input: naive CD8+ T cells sorted from blood. The origin of the receptors is a man between 18 and 35 years old in good health.

The J gene is TRBJ2-5, the V gene TRBV7-9; a possible D gene is TRBD2 (6 bases). V was cut by 0 bases and J by 2 bases, with 13 bases left in between. The length of the CDR3 is 16 residues. Germline CDR1 SEHNR, CDR2 FQNEAQ (reference sequence). For the CDR3, the DNA is TGTGCCAGCAGCTTAGCAACAGGCGGGGATCAAGAGACCCAGTACTTC. The encoded protein is CASSLATGGDQETQYF.

The J gene is TRBJ2-7, the V gene TRBV5-6; unclear D gene. The V and J ends lost 0 bases and 2 bases respectively, with 9 bases between them. Germline CDR1 SGHDT, CDR2 YYEEEE. This CDR3 has 14 residues. The CDR3 DNA sequence: TGTGCCAGCAGCTTGGGACAAAAAGCCTACGAGCAGTACTTC. This sequence encodes CASSLGQKAYEQYF.

As to this clone: This sample includes further DNA sequences coding for the same CDR3. The chain joins TRBV6-5 to TRBJ2-1, with D possibly matching TRBD2 (6 bases). Germline V gene lookup returns CDR1 MNHEY and CDR2 SVGAGI. Trimming left V 3 bases short and J 9 bases short, with 9 bases between. The CDR3 is made up of 12 amino acids. The CDR3 DNA follows: TGTGCCAGCAGTTATAACGGGGGTGAGCAGTTCTTC. It encodes CASSYNGGEQFF.

The chain is built from TRBV5-4 and TRBJ2-5; perhaps TRBD1 as D (5 bases). V lost 3 bases and J 5 bases, leaving 26 bases between the germline ends. The CDR3 runs to 18 residues. The V gene's germline CDR1 is SGHNT and CDR2 YYREEE (reference sequence). Here the CDR3 reads CASSSPTSLRTQEETQYF. CDR3 sequence (DNA): TGTGCCAGCAGCTCCCCGACGTCCCTGCGGACACAGGAGGAGACCCAGTACTTC.

The V call is TRBV6-5, the J call TRBJ2-3; D gene unclear. This CDR3 comprises 13 residues. Germline V gene data show CDR1 as MNHEY and CDR2 as SVGAGI. Trimming removed 5 bases from V and 3 bases from J, with 9 bases in between. CDR3 DNA sequence: TGTGCCAGCAGTGCCGGAGAAACAGATACGCAGTATTTT. It encodes CASSAGETDTQYF.

This chain connects TRBV5-1 to TRBJ1-1, with D uncertain. Germline V lookup: CDR1 SGHRS, CDR2 YFSETQ. Trimming took off 2 bases at V and 7 bases at J, with 9 bases between the two ends. The CDR3 length is 12 residues. CDR3 in amino acids: CASSFPGNEAFF. CDR3 sequence (DNA): TGCGCCAGCAGCTTTCCCGGGAATGAAGCTTTCTTT.

The rearrangement uses TRBV10-1 and TRBJ2-3; D is possibly TRBD1 or TRBD2 (6 bases each). V was shortened by 3 bases and J by 9 bases, with 16 bases between the two germline ends. The V gene's germline CDR1 is WNHNN and CDR2 SYGVQD (reference sequence). This CDR3 has 14 residues. This CDR3 is CASSDGGPGGTQYF. Here the CDR3 DNA reads TGCGCCAGCAGTGATGGGGGGCCCGGGGGAACGCAGTATTTT.

V usage is TRBV6-1 and J usage is TRBJ2-7; D remains unclear. Germline V CDR1 and CDR2: MNHNS, SASEGT. The CDR3 contains 14 residues. The V end was cut by 4 bases, the J end by 1 base, with 11 bases between. The CDR3 coding sequence is TGTGCCAGCAGTGGGATGGGCGGATCCTACGAGCAGTACTTC. Protein product: CASSGMGGSYEQYF.

The V call is TRBV6-1, the J call TRBJ2-7; 7 positions agree with TRBD1. Germline lookup yields CDR1 MNHNS and CDR2 SASEGT. V dropped 2 bases and J dropped 4; count of bases not matched to a gene: 5. CDR3 length: 14 residues. The CDR3 bases are TGTGCCAGCAGTGAATGGGCAGGGGGTTACGAGCAGTACTTC. It encodes CASSEWAGGYEQYF.

The V and J genes are TRBV27 and TRBJ2-7; unclear D gene. The CDR3 is 13 amino acids. Trimming cost V 3 bases and J 3 bases, with 9 bases left between them. CDR1 and CDR2 from the germline V gene are MNHEY and SMNVEV (reference sequence). The CDR3 region is CASSFAVHYEQYF. CDR3 nucleotides: TGTGCCAGCAGTTTTGCGGTTCACTACGAGCAGTACTTC.

Points on this clone: The same CDR3 can be traced to other DNA sequences in this sample. CDR3 coding DNA: TGTGCCAGCAGTTTAGTAGGAAGCAATGAGCAGTTCTTC. The encoded protein is CASSLVGSNEQFF. J is TRBJ2-1 and V is TRBV27, with unresolved D. The CDR3 sequence is 13 residues long. V lost 2 bases, J lost 6 bases, and 8 bases lay in between. CDR1 is MNHEY, CDR2 SMNVEV, per germline (reference sequence).

The V gene is TRBV6-5, the J gene TRBJ2-1; D possibly corresponds to TRBD1 (6 bases). V dropped 5 bases and J dropped 0 bases, with 8 bases sitting between them. CDR1 is MNHEY, CDR2 SVGAGI, per germline. The CDR3 extends over 14 amino acids. CDR3 sequence: CASSSRGSYNEQFF. DNA for the CDR3: TGTGCCAGCAGTAGCAGGGGCTCCTACAATGAGCAGTTCTTC.

The CDR3 here is CASSLARGGTGELFF. In nucleotides, the CDR3 is TGCGCCAGCAGCTTGGCCCGGGGAGGCACCGGGGAGCTGTTTTTT. V is TRBV5-1 and J is TRBJ2-2, with D perhaps matching TRBD2 (6 bases). This CDR3 region has 15 residues. Germline CDR1 SGHRS, CDR2 YFSETQ. V dropped 0 bases and J dropped 4 bases, with 10 bases sitting between them.

Concerning this clone itself: One end of the junction does not line up with germline, which may come from a read error. This chain connects TRBV5-8 to TRBJ2-7; 7 nucleotides align to TRBD1. Germline CDR1 reads SGHTS; CDR2 reads YDEGEE. This CDR3 comprises 17 residues. The CDR3 reads CASSLETGTEESYEQYF. In nucleotides, the CDR3 is TGTGCCAGCAGTTTGGAGACCGGGACAGAAGAATCCTACGAGCAGTACTTC.

The chain carries TRBV4-1 and TRBJ2-7; TRBD2 aligns across 10 bases. The V and J ends lost 5 bases and 2 bases, in that order; junction bases with no gene match: 3. The V gene's germline CDR1 is MGHRA and CDR2 YSYEKL. CDR3 length equals 14 residues. DNA of the CDR3: TGCGCCAGCAGCATTAGCGGGGGGACCTACGAGCAGTACTTC. It codes for CASSISGGTYEQYF.

The rearrangement links TRBV7-2 to TRBJ2-1, with 11 bases that match TRBD2. Germline V gives CDR1 SGHTA, CDR2 FQGNSA. The V and J ends lost 4 bases and 5 bases, in that order; junction bases with no gene match: 7. CDR3 length: 16 residues. The CDR3 sequence is CASSSRLAGLNNEQFF. The DNA of the CDR3 is TGTGCCAGCAGCTCCCGACTAGCGGGACTCAACAATGAGCAGTTCTTC.

The rearrangement uses TRBV5-1 and TRBJ2-2, with a possible D match to TRBD2 (6 bases). The CDR3 runs 17 residues. The germline CDR1 and CDR2 sequences are SGHRS and YFSETQ. V lost 8 bases and J lost 7, with 27 bases in between. CDR3 in DNA: TGCGCCAGGGATCCAGGGCAGGCCCGTCGGAGGGACGGGGAGCTGTTTTTT. Translated, it gives CARDPGQARRRDGELFF.

This clone has a handful of counts. V gene TRBV4-1 combines with J gene TRBJ2-1, with D perhaps matching TRBD2 (6 bases). Trimming removed 0 bases from V and 6 bases from J, with 12 bases in between. CDR3 length equals 15 residues. Germline loops: CDR1 MGHRA, CDR2 YSYEKL. The CDR3 is CASSQDLGGINEQFF. Here the CDR3 DNA reads TGCGCCAGCAGCCAAGATCTAGGAGGGATCAATGAGCAGTTCTTC.

This rearrangement joins TRBV2 to TRBJ2-3; D is uncertain. CDR3 length equals 12 residues. Germline V gene lookup returns CDR1 SNHLY and CDR2 FYNNEI. V dropped 3 bases and J dropped 4 bases, with 5 bases sitting between them. The CDR3 nucleotides read TGTGCCAGCAGTGACTTAGCAGATACGCAGTATTTT. The encoded protein is CASSDLADTQYF.

This clone was picked up one time. The gene calls are TRBV11-2 and TRBJ2-7, with D tentatively TRBD2 (5 bases). The CDR3 is 13 residues long. Germline CDR1 reads SGHAT; CDR2 reads FQNNGV. V lost 6 bases, J lost 3 bases, and 12 bases lay in between. CDR3 protein: CASRFEGDYEQYF. The CDR3 DNA reads TGTGCCAGCAGATTCGAGGGAGACTACGAGCAGTACTTC. The variable domain in full, completed from reference TRBV11-2 and TRBJ2-7, reads EAGVAQSPRYKIIEKRQSVAFWCNPISGHATLYWYQQILGQGPKLLIQFQNNGVVDDSQLPKDRFSAERLKGVDSTLKIQPAKLEDSAVYLCASRFEGDYEQYFGPGTRLTVT.

In this sample, this clone turned up a few times. The chain carries TRBV5-1 and TRBJ1-1; 10 nucleotides agree with TRBD1. Per germline, CDR1 SGHRS and CDR2 YFSETQ. V shed 4 bases and J 4 bases; nucleotides not matched to a gene: 7. CDR3 length: 15 residues. CDR3 in DNA: TGCGCCAGCAGCCGGGGACAGGGGTTGGGCACTGAAGCTTTCTTT. This gives the protein CASSRGQGLGTEAFF.

The chain is built from TRBV7-9 and TRBJ2-3; D not resolved. This CDR3 contains 13 residues. In germline, CDR1 is SEHNR, CDR2 FQNEAQ (reference sequence). V was clipped by 5 bases and J by 4 bases, with 10 bases between them. This CDR3 reads CASSPALSDTQYF. The CDR3 nucleotides are TGTGCCAGCAGCCCCGCCCTCTCAGATACGCAGTATTTT.

The V gene is TRBV9, the J gene TRBJ1-2; D is undetermined. Trimming took 5 bases from V and 4 from J, leaving 15 bases between them. Germline V gene lookup returns CDR1 SGDLS and CDR2 YYNGEE. This CDR3 region has 14 residues. The CDR3 region is CASSTADVFYGYTF. CDR3 bases: TGTGCCAGCAGTACGGCCGATGTGTTCTATGGCTACACCTTC.

V is TRBV6-5 and J is TRBJ1-1; D not resolved. Germline values: CDR1 MNHEY, CDR2 SVGAGI. This CDR3 has 13 amino acids. Trimming pared 6 bases from V and 4 bases from J, leaving 12 bases between. The CDR3 nucleotides are TGTGCCAGCAGACCTGGTCGGACCACTGAAGCTTTCTTT. This translates into CASRPGRTTEAFF.

The chain has TRBV7-9 and TRBJ2-1; D is unresolved. Deletions cut 5 bases from V and 8 bases from J, with 10 bases between. Germline CDR1 SEHNR, CDR2 FQNEAQ (reference sequence). The CDR3 covers 12 residues. The CDR3 sequence is CASSRRLDEQFF. CDR3 in DNA: TGTGCCAGCAGCCGTAGGCTGGATGAGCAGTTCTTC.

The gene calls are TRBV7-2 and TRBJ2-1; TRBD1 matches 9 bases. CDR3 length: 14 residues. Trimming at V came to 1 base and at J to 7 bases, leaving 2 bases not matched to a gene. The germline gives CDR1 SGHTA, CDR2 FQGNSA. CDR3 DNA sequence: TGTGCCAGCAGCTTAGATGGGACAGGGAATGAGCAGTTCTTC. Protein: CASSLDGTGNEQFF.

V is TRBV5-5 and J is TRBJ1-2, with TRBD1 identical over 7 bases. Germline CDR1 and CDR2: SGHKS and YYEKEE (reference sequence). V shed 4 bases, J shed 3 bases, and the junction held 3 bases outside the gene matches. The CDR3 contains 13 residues. The CDR3 coding sequence is TGTGCCAGCAGCCTCGACAGGGACTATGGCTACACCTTC. Translated: CASSLDRDYGYTF.

V and J are TRBV2 and TRBJ1-1; D unclear. Looked up from germline, CDR1 is SNHLY and CDR2 is FYNNEI. Trimming cost V 0 bases and J 6 bases, with 11 bases left between them. The CDR3 is 14 amino acids. The CDR3 region is CASSEAAYKSEAFF. The CDR3 region has the DNA TGTGCCAGCAGTGAAGCGGCATACAAGTCTGAAGCTTTCTTT.

The chain uses TRBV28 and TRBJ2-3; no clear D gene. Germline assignment: CDR1 MDHEN and CDR2 SYDVKM. Deletions cut 0 bases from V and 0 bases from J, with 4 bases between. The CDR3 is made up of 14 amino acids. CDR3: CASSLWGSTDTQYF. The CDR3 DNA reads as TGTGCCAGCAGTTTATGGGGTAGCACAGATACGCAGTATTTT.